This is a list of T cell receptor beta chains from one sample in a study of blood T cell repertoires in COVID-19. The method was immunoSEQ multiplex PCR; TCRdb's version includes in-frame clones alone and lacks a portion of them. This sample has roughly 77,000 clones, with 79% found just once. Sequencing input: peripheral blood. These receptors were collected from a man in his sixties with active or convalescent COVID-19. Both conserved end residues are part of each CDR3. The order of the fields is D gene, V gene, clone size, J gene, CDR3 DNA, CDR3 protein. D genes are given only for firm matches. Clone size is shown for a subset of rows, as once, few, many or a class of expanded clone.

D: TRBD1; V: TRBV28; size: NA; J: TRBJ2-5; DNA: TGTGCCAGCAGTTCCCAGGACAGGGCCCAGTACTTC; CDR3: CASSSQDRAQYF
D: TRBD1; V: TRBV6-5; size: NA; J: TRBJ1-1; DNA: TGTGCCAGCAGTCCAAGGGGGACAGAGAACACTGAAGCTTTCTTT; CDR3: CASSPRGTENTEAFF
D: TRBD2; V: TRBV9; size: NA; J: TRBJ2-1; DNA: TGTGCCAGCAGCGGGGGACTAGAGGGTCCGTTCTTC; CDR3: CASSGGLEGPFF
D: NA; V: TRBV3-1/TRBV3-2; size: few; J: TRBJ2-2; DNA: TGTGCCAGCAGCCGACTAGTTGGGATCGGGGAGCTGTTTTTT; CDR3: CASSRLVGIGELFF
D: NA; V: TRBV6-1; size: NA; J: TRBJ1-3; DNA: TGTGCCAGCAGTGCTAATATGGGCACGTTTCGGGGCTCTGGAAACACCATATATTTT; CDR3: CASSANMGTFRGSGNTIYF
D: NA; V: TRBV7-3; size: NA; J: TRBJ2-1; DNA: TGTGCCAGCAGCCCACCCAGGGGAAATGAGCAGTTCTTC; CDR3: CASSPPRGNEQFF
D: NA; V: TRBV19; size: NA; J: TRBJ2-7; DNA: TGTGCCAGTAGTATGGCACAGGGCTTCTACGAGCAGTACTTC; CDR3: CASSMAQGFYEQYF
D: TRBD2; V: TRBV5-1; size: NA; J: TRBJ2-3; DNA: TGCGCCAGCAGCTTGGAATTCGCGGGGGGGCCTAAAGATACGCAGTATTTT; CDR3: CASSLEFAGGPKDTQYF
D: NA; V: TRBV6-5; size: NA; J: TRBJ2-5; DNA: TGTGCCAGCAGTATGAGAGTGTCCCGGGAGACCCAGTACTTC; CDR3: CASSMRVSRETQYF
D: NA; V: TRBV2; size: once; J: TRBJ1-4; DNA: TGTGCCAGCATAGAGGGTCAGAAACTGTTTTTT; CDR3: CASIEGQKLFF
D: NA; V: TRBV2; size: few; J: TRBJ1-2; DNA: TGTGCCAGCAGAGAACAGGCAGTCAATGGCTACACCTTC; CDR3: CASREQAVNGYTF
D: NA; V: TRBV10-3; size: NA; J: TRBJ1-1; DNA: TGTGCCATCAGTGAGGTTATGGGCGCTGAAGCTTTCTTT; CDR3: CAISEVMGAEAFF
D: NA; V: TRBV7-9; size: few; J: TRBJ2-3; DNA: TGTGCCAGCAACCGAGTAGAGGGCGGTCGCAGCACAGATACGCAGTATTTT; CDR3: CASNRVEGGRSTDTQYF
D: NA; V: TRBV5-4; size: NA; J: TRBJ1-4; DNA: TGTGCCAGCAGCTGGGACTCCCCCGTCTCTAATGAAAAACTGTTTTTT; CDR3: CASSWDSPVSNEKLFF
D: TRBD2; V: TRBV5-4; size: NA; J: TRBJ2-3; DNA: TGTGCCAGCAGCTTGGCCGGCGGGGGAGGCACAGATACGCAGTATTTT; CDR3: CASSLAGGGGTDTQYF
D: TRBD1; V: TRBV5-1; size: NA; J: TRBJ1-4; DNA: TGCGCCAGCAGCTTAGGACAGGGGGCCGGTGAAAAACTGTTTTTT; CDR3: CASSLGQGAGEKLFF
D: NA; V: TRBV3-1/TRBV3-2; size: few; J: TRBJ1-2; DNA: TGTGCCAGCAGCCCCCTCGGCGGGGGCGGCGGCTACACCTTC; CDR3: CASSPLGGGGGYTF
D: TRBD1; V: TRBV10-3; size: NA; J: TRBJ1-3; DNA: TGTGCCATCAGTGAGCAGGGGGCGGCTGGAAACACCATATATTTT; CDR3: CAISEQGAAGNTIYF
D: TRBD2; V: TRBV5-1; size: NA; J: TRBJ2-3; DNA: TGCGCCAGCAGCGCCAGCGGGGGTACTAGCACAGATACGCAGTATTTT; CDR3: CASSASGGTSTDTQYF
D: NA; V: TRBV5-1; size: NA; J: TRBJ1-2; DNA: TGCGCCAGCAGCTTGGGTTGGGGCAGGGACTATGGCTACACCTTC; CDR3: CASSLGWGRDYGYTF
D: NA; V: TRBV7-2; size: NA; J: TRBJ2-1; DNA: TGTGCCAGCAGCTTACGGGGTTTCTCCTACAATGAGCAGTTCTTC; CDR3: CASSLRGFSYNEQFF
D: NA; V: TRBV5-1; size: NA; J: TRBJ2-5; DNA: TGCGCCAGCAGAACAGGCGAGCGGGAAGAGACCCAGTACTTC; CDR3: CASRTGEREETQYF
D: TRBD1; V: TRBV5-1; size: NA; J: TRBJ2-5; DNA: TGCGCCAGCAGCTACCCGACAGGGGGAAAAGAGACCCAGTACTTC; CDR3: CASSYPTGGKETQYF
D: TRBD2; V: TRBV7-2; size: NA; J: TRBJ2-5; DNA: TGTGCCAGCAGCTTCGGACTAGCGGGGCGGTACCAAGAGACCCAGTACTTC; CDR3: CASSFGLAGRYQETQYF
D: TRBD1; V: TRBV3-1/TRBV3-2; size: few; J: TRBJ1-1; DNA: TGTGCCAGCAGCCGCCTACAGGGGGGCACTGAAGCTTTCTTT; CDR3: CASSRLQGGTEAFF
D: NA; V: TRBV6-5; size: NA; J: TRBJ1-1; DNA: TGTGCCAGCGGGAGGGTTTCTGAAGCTTTCTTT; CDR3: CASGRVSEAFF
D: TRBD1; V: TRBV23-1; size: NA; J: TRBJ2-1; DNA: TGCGCCAGCAGTCAATCGTACCGGGACAGGGCGAGGTACAATGAGCAGTTCTTC; CDR3: CASSQSYRDRARYNEQFF
D: TRBD1; V: TRBV19; size: once; J: TRBJ2-5; DNA: TGTGCCAGTAGAATGACAGGGTCGGAGACCCAGTACTTC; CDR3: CASRMTGSETQYF
D: NA; V: TRBV5-1; size: NA; J: TRBJ2-2; DNA: TGCGCCAGCAGCCCTTTAGTAGGGGACACCGGGGAGCTGTTTTTT; CDR3: CASSPLVGDTGELFF
D: TRBD1; V: TRBV7-9; size: NA; J: TRBJ2-3; DNA: TGTGCCAGCAGCTTAGGCGACAGGGGGGCAGATACGCAGTATTTT; CDR3: CASSLGDRGADTQYF
D: NA; V: TRBV15; size: NA; J: TRBJ2-7; DNA: TGTGCCACCAGCAGAGTTTTCTACGGTTCCTACGAGCAGTACTTC; CDR3: CATSRVFYGSYEQYF